This record looks at one T cell receptor (beta chain) sequence and its context. Antigen unknown. These data come from a study of cytomegalovirus exposure and HLA in healthy donors. The study, taken as a whole, reports: Earlier analysis looked at TCR beta V segments, and most were productive about 90% or about 30% of the time. It emerged from a later analysis that several of the most significant clusters appeared to be linked to common viral pathogens. The study assumed roughly uniform donor sequencing depth for presence/absence analyses. Rare TCR sequences predominated, though certain public TCRs were found in many donors.

PCR was performed using 60 Vbeta and 13 Jbeta primers. Sequencing used immunoSEQ multiplex PCR; TCRdb keeps in-frame clones, though not all of them. This table holds 100,000 to 150,000 clones, around four fifths found once. The sample was PBMCs. The origin of this receptor is a middle-aged man in good health and CMV-seronegative.

The CDR3 DNA follows: TGTGCCAGCAGCTCTGACAGCCAATGGGCCTACGAGCAGTACTTC. The encoded protein is CASSSDSQWAYEQYF. This chain joins TRBV5-8 and TRBJ2-7; a possible D gene is TRBD1 (5 bases). This CDR3 spans 15 amino acids. The V and J ends lost 3 bases and 2 bases respectively, with 15 bases between them. Per germline, CDR1 SGHTS and CDR2 YDEGEE.